This TCR beta chain came from a study of shared clonotypes between healthy human individuals. Measured with immunoSEQ multiplex PCR; TCRdb has only the in-frame clones, and not every one. Among about 1.5 million clones listed, 96% were seen once. Germline CDR1 and CDR2: SGHVS and FQNEAQ. Trimming took 1 base from V and 4 from J; bases not matched to a gene: 1. The length of the CDR3 is 14 residues. This TCR was sampled from a man aged 25 to 40 in good health. This chain links TRBV7-8 with TRBJ2-5, with 9 bases matching TRBD1. The sequencing sample was made of naive CD4+ T cells sorted from blood. Subset denoted: CD45RA+ positively selected. CDR3 residues: CASSLVDRGETQYF. For the CDR3, the DNA is TGTGCCAGCAGCTTAGTGGACAGGGGAGAGACCCAGTACTTC. The full variable domain, completed using reference TRBV7-8 and TRBJ2-5, is GAGVSQSPRYKVAKRGQDVALRCDPISGHVSLFWYQQALGQGPEFLTYFQNEAQLDKSGLPSDRFFAERPEGSVSTLKIQRTQQEDSAVYLCASSLVDRGETQYFGPGTRLLVL.